Listed below are T cell receptor beta chains from one sample, sequenced in a study. TCRdb ran MiXCR on the reads and lists one entry per CDR3 protein. The repertoire holds roughly 15,000 distinct CDR3 sequences, about 35% seen once, with about 16% in the top ten. The material sequenced was blood. Receptors were obtained from a human donor. Both conserved end residues are part of each CDR3. The D gene is left open where the match is weak. Clone size, where shown, is once, few, many, or a class for clones that have expanded.

J gene	V gene	CDR3 length	D gene	clone size	CDR3 DNA	CDR3 protein
TRBJ2-7	TRBV18	15	TRBD1	medium-sized	TGTGCCAGCTCACCCCGACAGGGGCATACTATCGAGCAGTACTTC	CASSPRQGHTIEQYF
TRBJ2-7	TRBV4-2	14	NA	many	TGTGCCAGCAGCCAAGATCATAGAGGCCACGAGCAGTACTTC	CASSQDHRGHEQYF
TRBJ2-7	TRBV4-1	14	NA	NA	TGCGCCAGCAGCCAAGATAAACCTAGCTACGAGCAGTACTTC	CASSQDKPSYEQYF
TRBJ2-1	TRBV20-1	15	NA	many	TGCAGTGCTAGAGTGTGGGGGCCAATTAACAATGAGCAGTTCTTC	CSARVWGPINNEQFF
TRBJ1-6	TRBV20-1	15	NA	medium-sized	TGCAGTGCTAGAGAAGGGGCTGGGTATAATTCACCCCTCCACTTT	CSAREGAGYNSPLHF
TRBJ1-1	TRBV29-1	14	TRBD1	many	TGCAGCGTTGTTCCCGGGACAGGGTGGGGTGAAGCTTTCTTT	CSVVPGTGWGEAFF
TRBJ2-3	TRBV20-1	8	NA	medium-sized	TGCAGGATGAATACGCAGTATTTT	CRMNTQYF
TRBJ2-3	TRBV18	15	NA	medium-sized	TGTGCCAGCTCACCGATAGGCTTGCGCACAGATACGCAGTATTTT	CASSPIGLRTDTQYF
TRBJ2-1	TRBV4-2	16	TRBD2	medium-sized	TGTGCCAGCAGCCAAGACGGGACTAGCGGGATCAATGAGCAGTTCTTC	CASSQDGTSGINEQFF
TRBJ2-1	TRBV28	15	TRBD2	NA	TGTGCCAGCATCTCCCCGCCTAGCGGCAACAATGAGCAGTTCTTC	CASISPPSGNNEQFF
TRBJ2-5	TRBV20-1	17	NA	NA	TGCAGTGCTAGAGGGGGGTGGCGCACAGGTGAATTAGAGACCCAGTACTTC	CSARGGWRTGELETQYF
TRBJ2-6	TRBV4-3	16	NA	medium-sized	TGCGCCAGCAGCCAAGATCGAAGTCCTGGGGCCAACGTCCTGACTTTC	CASSQDRSPGANVLTF
TRBJ2-7	TRBV4-3	15	TRBD1	few	TGCGCCAGCAGCCCTGGACAGGGGGGGGTTTACGAGCAGTACTTC	CASSPGQGGVYEQYF
TRBJ2-2	TRBV4-3	16	NA	many	TGCGCCAGCAGCCAAGAATTTCACAGTTTCACCGGGGAGCTGTTTTTT	CASSQEFHSFTGELFF
TRBJ1-5	TRBV4-3	16	NA	many	TGCGCCAGCAGCCAAGATTTCGGGTCCGGTAATCAGCCCCAGCATTTT	CASSQDFGSGNQPQHF
TRBJ1-4	TRBV14	16	NA	many	TGTGCCAGCAGCCAATGGGGCCGCAGAGGGAATGAAAAACTGTTTTTT	CASSQWGRRGNEKLFF
TRBJ2-1	TRBV20-1	14	TRBD2	few	TGCAGTGCTAGCATAGCGGGGCCCCACAATGAGCAGTTCTTC	CSASIAGPHNEQFF
TRBJ1-3	TRBV4-3	14	NA	medium-sized	TGCGCCAGCAGCCTGGGGGACATTTCCAACACCATATATTTT	CASSLGDISNTIYF
TRBJ2-3	TRBV30	11	NA	NA	TGTGCCTGGAGGGACCGAGATACGCAGTATTTT	CAWRDRDTQYF
TRBJ2-1	TRBV30	14	NA	few	TGTGCCTCCCGATCGGGGAGGATTAGCAATGAGCAGTTCTTC	CASRSGRISNEQFF
TRBJ1-5	TRBV18	14	TRBD1	many	TGTGCCAGCTCACAGGGGGCTACCAATCAGCCCCAGCATTTT	CASSQGATNQPQHF
TRBJ2-7	TRBV4-3	15	NA	many	TGCGCCAGCAGCCGCATACCGGGGAGCGGCTACGAGCAGTACTTC	CASSRIPGSGYEQYF
TRBJ1-2	TRBV14	15	NA	few	TGTGCCAGCAGCCCTCACCCTACAGGGCCCTATGGCTACACCTTC	CASSPHPTGPYGYTF
TRBJ2-7	TRBV4-2	15	TRBD1	medium-sized	TGTGCCAGCAGCCAAGAGCGGACAGGGACCTACGAGCAGTACTTC	CASSQERTGTYEQYF
TRBJ2-5	TRBV29-1	13	NA	medium-sized	TGCAGCGTTGGTAGGGCAGTACAAGAGACCCAGTACTTC	CSVGRAVQETQYF
TRBJ1-1	TRBV20-1	12	NA	many	TGCAGTGCTAGGGCGAGGACAGCCGAAGCTTTCTTT	CSARARTAEAFF
TRBJ1-1	TRBV29-1	10	NA	once	TGCAGCGCACGGGACACTGAAGCTTTCTTT	CSARDTEAFF
TRBJ2-5	TRBV18	15	TRBD1	many	TGTGCCAGCTCACCAAGTCAGGGGGCGAGGGAGACCCAGTACTTC	CASSPSQGARETQYF
TRBJ2-7	TRBV12-3/TRBV12-4	14	NA	medium-sized	TGTGCCAGCAGTTCCTTTTCACAGGTCTCCGAGCAGTACTTC	CASSSFSQVSEQYF
TRBJ2-2	TRBV4-1	18	TRBD2	NA	TGCGCCAGCAGCCAATCTGGGACTAGTAGGATGGGCACCGGGGAGCTGTTTTTT	CASSQSGTSRMGTGELFF
TRBJ2-1	TRBV29-1	17	NA	many	TGCAGCAAGAACCCTCCCGGGACTCCCAGACGGTACAATGAGCAGTTCTTC	CSKNPPGTPRRYNEQFF
TRBJ2-2	TRBV28	14	NA	many	TGTGCCAGCAGTTACCCTCCGATGGGCGGGGAGCTGTTTTTT	CASSYPPMGGELFF
TRBJ2-7	TRBV28	17	NA	many	TGTGCCAGCAGTCCTACATCGGCAGGGAGGCTGGCCCACGAGCAGTACTTC	CASSPTSAGRLAHEQYF
TRBJ1-2	TRBV4-2	12	NA	many	TGTGCCAGCAGCCAGGGAAACTATGGCTACACCTTC	CASSQGNYGYTF
TRBJ2-1	TRBV4-2	16	TRBD1	many	TGTGCCAGCAGCCAGCTAGGACAGGGGGCCTCAAATGAGCAGTTCTTC	CASSQLGQGASNEQFF
TRBJ2-5	TRBV29-1	13	NA	many	TGCAGCGTTGAGCAGAGACTCCAAGAGACCCAGTACTTC	CSVEQRLQETQYF
TRBJ2-7	TRBV4-3	14	NA	few	TGCGCCAGCAGCCAAGATCGGGGTGGCTTCGAGCAGTACTTC	CASSQDRGGFEQYF
TRBJ1-5	TRBV19	16	NA	many	TGTGCCAGTATGACGACCCCAGCGGGGAGGAGACAGCCCCAGCATTTT	CASMTTPAGRRQPQHF
TRBJ2-1	TRBV30	19	TRBD1	NA	TGTGCCTGGAGTGATGGAGGGGCATATGACAGGGGATCCTACAATGAGCAGTTCTTC	CAWSDGGAYDRGSYNEQFF
TRBJ2-7	TRBV27	18	NA	NA	TGTGCCAGCAGTTCGATAAGCGGCCGCCATGGAGGGTTCTACGAGCAGTACTTC	CASSSISGRHGGFYEQYF
TRBJ2-7	TRBV4-3	16	NA	medium-sized	TGCGCCAGCAGCCAAGATCACCGTGCCCAGCTTCACGAGCAGTACTTC	CASSQDHRAQLHEQYF